Shown below are 31 T cell receptor beta chains from a single sample sequenced in a study of T cell responses to AZD1222 COVID-19 vaccine. Libraries were prepared by immunoSEQ multiplex PCR; TCRdb keeps only in-frame clonotypes and omits some of them. The sample includes over 70,000 clones, around 90% seen only once; the top ten take roughly 5%. The sequencing used peripheral blood, collected 28 days after the second AZD1222 dose. The receptor set was obtained from an adult who received the AZD1222 COVID-19 vaccine.

V usage is TRBV6-5 and J usage is TRBJ2-4, with D unresolved. The germline V gene encodes CDR1 MNHEY and CDR2 SVGAGI. The length of the CDR3 is 16 residues. V was cut by 2 bases and J by 0 bases, with 11 bases left in between. The CDR3 here is CASSYGQSKAKNIQYF. CDR3 bases: TGTGCCAGCAGTTACGGCCAGAGTAAAGCCAAAAACATTCAGTACTTC.

This clone was detected once. The V call is TRBV6-5, the J call TRBJ2-1; possibly TRBD2 for D (6 bases). Trimming left V 3 bases short and J 10 bases short, with 16 bases between. This CDR3 has 14 amino acids. The germline gives CDR1 MNHEY, CDR2 SVGAGI. CDR3 DNA sequence: TGTGCCAGCAGTTATACTAGCCCGGCGTCGGAGCAGTTCTTC. It encodes CASSYTSPASEQFF.

This chain uses TRBV27 with TRBJ2-3; D is possibly TRBD2 (6 bases). Per the germline V gene, CDR1 is MNHEY and CDR2 is SMNVEV (reference sequence). The CDR3 extends over 19 amino acids. V was pared by 6 bases and J by 0 bases, with 25 bases between. The CDR3 reads CASSPDGTHPTFSTDTQYF. CDR3 sequence (DNA): TGTGCCAGCAGCCCTGACGGGACTCATCCTACCTTTAGCACAGATACGCAGTATTTT.

The chain employs TRBV7-2 and TRBJ2-7; unclear D gene. The CDR3 sequence is 16 residues long. Germline V gene sequence: CDR1 SGHTA, CDR2 FQGNSA. V lost 5 bases to trimming and J lost 4 bases, with 21 bases between them. The CDR3 coding sequence is TGTGCCAGCAGCCCAACCCCGGCGACAAGGCTATACGAGCAGTACTTC. Translating gives CASSPTPATRLYEQYF. Full variable domain (remainder filled in from reference TRBV7-2 and TRBJ2-7): GAGVSQSPSNKVTEKGKDVELRCDPISGHTALYWYRQSLGQGLEFLIYFQGNSAPDKSGLPSDRFSAERTGGSVSTLTIQRTQQEDSAVYLCASSPTPATRLYEQYFGPGTRLTVT.

This clone appeared once. The chain recombines TRBV7-3 with TRBJ2-3; D unresolved. The CDR3 spans 13 residues. Germline V lookup: CDR1 SGHTA, CDR2 FQGTGA. Trimming removed 4 bases from V and 6 bases from J, with 11 bases in between. The DNA of the CDR3 is TGTGCCAGCAGCTACTCTAGTTCCGATACGCAGTATTTT. Its protein product is CASSYSSSDTQYF.

The chain combines TRBV4-1 with TRBJ2-2; tentatively, D is TRBD1 (7 bases). The CDR3 extends over 15 amino acids. The V end lost 1 base, the J end lost 5 bases, and 11 bases lay between the germline ends. From germline, CDR1 is MGHRA and CDR2 YSYEKL. CDR3 coding DNA: TGCGCCAGCAGCCAAGTGGCAGGGGGGACCGGGGAGCTGTTTTTT. Protein: CASSQVAGGTGELFF.

This sequence joins TRBV4-1 and TRBJ2-7; TRBD1 matches at 7 bases. The CDR3 sequence is 14 residues long. Germline V CDR1 and CDR2: MGHRA, YSYEKL. J lost 2 bases, V lost 4 bases, and 5 bases had no gene match. The DNA of the CDR3 is TGCGCCAGCAGCCCGAGACAGGGCCCCTACGAGCAGTACTTC. It translates to CASSPRQGPYEQYF.

J is TRBJ2-1 and V is TRBV6-5, with 7 nucleotides matching TRBD1. CDR1 is MNHEY and CDR2 is SVGAGI in the germline V gene. V lost 2 bases, J lost 8 bases, and 9 bases stayed unmatched. The CDR3 has 15 residues. The CDR3 sequence is CASSYHRGASDEQFF. In nucleotides, the CDR3 is TGTGCCAGCAGTTACCACAGGGGCGCTAGTGATGAGCAGTTCTTC.

The CDR3: CASSLGGEEETQYF. DNA of the CDR3: TGCGCCAGCAGCTTAGGGGGGGAGGAAGAGACCCAGTACTTC. The chain carries TRBV5-1 and TRBJ2-5; weak D call: TRBD2 (7 bases). The CDR3 totals 14 residues. Germline values: CDR1 SGHRS, CDR2 YFSETQ. V was shortened by 2 bases and J by 3 bases, with 11 bases between the two germline ends.

This rearrangement joins TRBV19 to TRBJ1-1; the D gene is possibly TRBD1 (6 bases). The CDR3 is 14 amino acids. With 2 bases removed from V and 0 bases from J, the gap between germline ends came to 7 bases. Germline CDR1 LNHDA, CDR2 SQIVND (reference sequence). The CDR3 reads CASSIQGMNTEAFF. CDR3 nucleotides: TGTGCCAGTAGTATACAGGGGATGAACACTGAAGCTTTCTTT.

The chain has TRBV7-6 and TRBJ2-3; D perhaps matches TRBD2 (5 bases). The V end was cut by 1 base, the J end by 8 bases, with 16 bases between. The germline CDR1 and CDR2 sequences are SGHVS and FNYEAQ. The CDR3 extends over 15 amino acids. CDR3 in DNA: TGTGCCAGCAGCTTAGAAGCGGACGCAGGTCGTACGCAGTATTTT. Amino acids: CASSLEADAGRTQYF.

The chain links TRBV6-5 to TRBJ2-7; 7 positions agree with TRBD2. This CDR3 comprises 13 residues. The J segment lost 6 bases and the V segment lost 2 bases, leaving 4 bases of the junction unmatched. Germline V gives CDR1 MNHEY, CDR2 SVGAGI. The CDR3 loop is CASSYGSGGEQYF. The CDR3 DNA reads as TGTGCCAGCAGTTACGGGTCGGGGGGCGAGCAGTACTTC.

This rearrangement joins TRBV6-5 to TRBJ2-7, with TRBD1 as a possible D gene (6 bases). The germline CDR1 and CDR2 sequences are MNHEY and SVGAGI. The CDR3 is 13 residues long. Trimming pared 2 bases from V and 3 bases from J, leaving 8 bases between. CDR3 sequence (DNA): TGTGCCAGCAGTTACGCACAGGGCTACGAGCAGTACTTC. This gives the protein CASSYAQGYEQYF.

The V and J genes are TRBV6-5 and TRBJ2-7; TRBD1 matches 7 bases. CDR1 and CDR2 from the germline V gene are MNHEY and SVGAGI. V trimming: 6 bases; J trimming: 6 bases; junction bases outside the gene matches: 11. The CDR3 runs to 14 residues. The CDR3 DNA reads TGTGCCAGCAGCAAAGACAGGGCCTGGGGCGAGCAGTACGTC. It codes for CASSKDRAWGEQYV.

The chain combines TRBV6-2 or TRBV6-3 with TRBJ2-7, with TRBD1 matching 9 bases. V lost 4 bases, J lost 2 bases, and 3 bases stayed unmatched. The CDR3 length is 14 residues. Per the germline V gene, CDR1 is MNHEY and CDR2 is SVGEGT. This CDR3 reads CASSLHRGPYEQYF. Written as DNA, the CDR3 is TGTGCCAGCAGTTTACACAGGGGGCCCTACGAGCAGTACTTC.

The chain recombines TRBV24-1 with TRBJ2-7; a possible D gene is TRBD1 (5 bases). The CDR3 covers 16 residues. Germline V gene sequence: CDR1 KGHDR, CDR2 SFDVKD. V lost 5 bases and J 0 bases, leaving 16 bases between the germline ends. CDR3 protein: CATSGFGDRRSYEQYV. For the CDR3, the DNA is TGTGCCACCAGTGGTTTCGGAGACAGACGCTCCTACGAGCAGTACGTC.

This chain uses TRBV19 with TRBJ1-2; D might be TRBD1 (6 bases). This CDR3 is 15 amino acids long. In germline, CDR1 is LNHDA, CDR2 SQIVND (reference sequence). V shed 5 bases and J shed 4 bases, with 17 bases lying between them. In DNA, the CDR3 is TGTGCCAGTAGTTCATCTCGGGGGCGAGGCTATGGCTACACCTTC. Translated: CASSSSRGRGYGYTF.

This clone was seen only once. The chain links TRBV19 to TRBJ2-2, with 9 bases identical to TRBD1. This CDR3 is built from 17 residues. Germline CDR1 and CDR2: LNHDA and SQIVND (reference sequence). V dropped 4 bases and J dropped 8; count of bases not matched to a gene: 14. This CDR3 reads CASSRGYGQGRSGELFF. The CDR3 DNA reads TGTGCCAGTAGTAGGGGCTACGGACAGGGGAGATCGGGGGAGCTGTTTTTT.

The V gene is TRBV19, the J gene TRBJ2-7; a weak D match, TRBD1 (6 bases). V was cut by 3 bases and J by 1 base, with 7 bases left in between. Germline CDR1 reads LNHDA; CDR2 reads SQIVND (reference sequence). CDR3 length: 13 residues. CDR3 sequence reads: CASSIGTSYEQYF. CDR3 bases: TGTGCCAGTAGTATCGGGACATCCTACGAGCAGTACTTC.

The chain uses TRBV6-5 and TRBJ1-5; D is undetermined. This CDR3 has 15 residues. Between the trimmed V and J ends, which lost 6 bases and 0 bases, there was a span of 12 bases. Germline V lookup: CDR1 MNHEY, CDR2 SVGAGI. In DNA, the CDR3 is TGTGCCAGCAGCCTACAGATTCATAGCAATCAGCCCCAGCATTTT. Amino acid sequence: CASSLQIHSNQPQHF.

The chain has TRBV7-9 and TRBJ1-2; D not resolved. With 0 bases removed from V and 9 bases from J, the gap between germline ends came to 8 bases. Germline values: CDR1 SEHNR, CDR2 FQNEAQ (reference sequence). This CDR3 region has 12 residues. This CDR3 is CASSLAAKSYTF. In DNA form, the CDR3 reads TGTGCCAGCAGCTTAGCCGCTAAAAGCTACACCTTC.

The chain carries TRBV10-2 and TRBJ2-7; 11 bases align to TRBD1. Germline V lookup: CDR1 WSHSY, CDR2 SAAADI. V was pared by 9 bases and J by 6 bases, with 10 bases of the junction left unmatched. This CDR3 region has 14 residues. The CDR3 sequence is CASKGTGGLREQYF. The CDR3 nucleotides are TGCGCCAGTAAAGGGACAGGGGGATTACGCGAGCAGTACTTC.

The chain employs TRBV7-9 and TRBJ1-2; 8 bases are a match to TRBD1. Germline values: CDR1 SEHNR, CDR2 FQNEAQ (reference sequence). J lost 8 bases, V lost 5 bases, and 7 bases had no gene match. The CDR3 runs to 13 residues. In nucleotides, the CDR3 is TGTGCCAGCAGCGACAGGGGCGCAGGGGGCTACACCTTC. Protein product: CASSDRGAGGYTF.

The gene calls are TRBV3-1 (or the pseudogene TRBV3-2) and TRBJ2-7; no definite D call. Trimming removed 0 bases from V and 7 bases from J, with 16 bases in between. In germline, CDR1 is LGHDT, CDR2 YNNKEL (reference sequence). The CDR3 has 15 residues. CDR3 amino acids: CASSQDTRSGGEQYV. The CDR3 coding sequence is TGTGCCAGCAGCCAAGATACGCGGTCAGGTGGAGAGCAGTACGTC.

This clone appeared a single time. The rearrangement joins TRBV27 to TRBJ1-2; D is perhaps TRBD1 (6 bases). The germline V gene encodes CDR1 MNHEY and CDR2 SMNVEV (reference sequence). Trimming removed 2 bases from V and 5 bases from J, with 15 bases in between. The CDR3 extends over 15 amino acids. The CDR3 loop is CASSLRSGAHYGYTF. CDR3 bases: TGTGCCAGCAGTTTAAGATCGGGGGCGCATTATGGCTACACCTTC.

This clone was seen a few times. J is TRBJ1-6 and V is TRBV11-3; the D is unclear. CDR1 is SGHNT, CDR2 YENEEA, per germline. CDR3 length: 13 amino acids. V lost 1 base and J lost 8, with 6 bases in between. CDR3 loop: CASSLGPDSPLHF. CDR3 bases: TGTGCCAGCAGCTTAGGCCCGGATTCACCCCTCCACTTT.

The V call is TRBV6-5, the J call TRBJ2-2, with D maybe TRBD2 (5 bases). The CDR3 extends over 15 amino acids. V was cut by 5 bases and J by 1 base, with 11 bases left in between. The V gene's germline CDR1 is MNHEY and CDR2 SVGAGI. The CDR3 DNA reads TGTGCCAGCAGTAAGCGGACGGGGAACACCGGGGAGCTGTTTTTT. This translates into CASSKRTGNTGELFF.

J is TRBJ1-4 and V is TRBV7-9, with a weak D call TRBD1 (5 bases). The V and J ends lost 5 bases and 4 bases respectively, with 17 bases between them. This CDR3 comprises 16 residues. Germline values: CDR1 SEHNR, CDR2 FQNEAQ (reference sequence). The CDR3 nucleotides are TGTGCCAGCAGCCCGTATCCAGGGCTCAATAATGAAAAACTGTTTTTT. The encoded protein is CASSPYPGLNNEKLFF. The full variable domain, in which reference TRBV7-9 and TRBJ1-4 provide the parts outside the CDR3, is DTGVSQNPRHKITKRGQNVTFRCDPISEHNRLYWYRQTLGQGPEFLTYFQNEAQLEKSRLLSDRFSAERPKGSFSTLEIQRTEQGDSAMYLCASSPYPGLNNEKLFFGSGTQLSVL.

The chain uses TRBV6-5 and TRBJ2-5; 12 bases fit TRBD2. The germline V gene has CDR1 MNHEY and CDR2 SVGAGI. This CDR3 spans 16 amino acids. Germline trimming cut 4 bases from V and 1 base from J; bases unmatched to any gene: 4. The CDR3 reads CASSFRTSGVQETQYF. In nucleotides, the CDR3 is TGTGCCAGCAGTTTTCGGACTAGCGGGGTCCAAGAGACCCAGTACTTC.

The chain links TRBV19 to TRBJ2-1; 9 nucleotides agree with TRBD1. CDR3 length: 15 residues. J was trimmed by 10 bases and V by 5 bases; bases with no gene match: 12. The V gene's germline CDR1 is LNHDA and CDR2 SQIVND (reference sequence). The CDR3 reads CASSAVQGATGEQFF. CDR3 DNA sequence: TGTGCCAGTAGTGCGGTACAGGGGGCAACCGGGGAGCAGTTCTTC.

The chain employs TRBV7-9 and TRBJ2-1, with TRBD2 matching over 8 bases. Germline loops: CDR1 SEHNR, CDR2 FQNEAQ (reference sequence). This CDR3 comprises 15 residues. V lost 6 bases to trimming and J lost 5 bases; unmatched junction nucleotides: 9. CDR3 in amino acids: CASSSTKAGDNEQFF. The CDR3 nucleotides read TGTGCCAGCAGTTCTACAAAAGCGGGGGACAATGAGCAGTTCTTC.